Described below is a single T cell receptor (beta chain) sequence and its context. It was with a sample-barcoded 5' primer and a J-beta primer mix that a second PCR of about 6 to 12 cycles was run. TCRdb redid the calling of the 5' RACE reads with MiXCR, one entry per CDR3 protein. The table has more than 1,400,000 distinct CDR3 sequences, roughly 40% seen once; the top ten hold 7% to 9.5%. This specimen belongs to a study of blood T cells in healthy people across ages. In terms of origin and age, donors were healthy Caucasian individuals from Russia aged about 6 to 90. Trimming took 6 bases from V and 4 from J, leaving 13 bases between them. This CDR3 is 14 amino acids long. Germline V gene lookup returns CDR1 MNHEY and CDR2 SMNVEV (reference sequence).

The sequence came from a woman between 18 and 29 years old in good health. The J gene is TRBJ1-5, the V gene TRBV27; D may be TRBD1 (5 bases). The sample taken for sequencing was blood. In DNA, the CDR3 is TGTGCCAGCAGCCGACCAGGGCTAAATCAGCCCCAGCATTTT. Translated, it gives CASSRPGLNQPQHF.